This is a list of T cell receptor beta chains from one sample in a study of radiotherapy plus CTLA-4 blockade in lung cancer. This table comes from immunoSEQ multiplex PCR, and its TCRdb copy is limited to in-frame clones, with some not included. The sample consists of approximately 85,000 clones, 75% to 90% of them appearing once. The sequenced sample was peripheral blood, obtained from a patient treated with radiotherapy plus ipilimumab. These receptor sequences come from a human donor with non-small cell lung cancer who had a partial response to radiotherapy plus ipilimumab. Each CDR3 is given with its conserved first and last residue. Each record gives: V gene, J gene, clone size, D gene, CDR3 DNA, CDR3 protein. D genes are given only for firm matches. Part of the rows lack a size; the others show once, few, many or a class for expanded clones.

v_gene: TRBV28; j_gene: TRBJ2-7; abundance: .; d_gene: TRBD1; CDR3nt: TGTGCCAGCAGTTCCGAACAGGGGTCGGACCAGTACTTC; CDR3aa: CASSSEQGSDQYF
v_gene: TRBV7-2; j_gene: TRBJ1-1; abundance: .; d_gene: .; CDR3nt: TGTGCCAGCAGCTCCGGGAGGAACACTGAAGCTTTCTTT; CDR3aa: CASSSGRNTEAFF
v_gene: TRBV18; j_gene: TRBJ2-7; abundance: .; d_gene: TRBD1; CDR3nt: TGTGCCAGCTCACTCCGGGACAGGGGAAACGAGCAGTACTTC; CDR3aa: CASSLRDRGNEQYF
v_gene: TRBV10-3; j_gene: TRBJ2-3; abundance: .; d_gene: TRBD2; CDR3nt: TGTGCCATCAGTGATGGAGCGGGAGTTGGAGATACGCAGTATTTT; CDR3aa: CAISDGAGVGDTQYF
v_gene: TRBV19; j_gene: TRBJ2-2; abundance: .; d_gene: .; CDR3nt: TGTGCCAGTAGTATGGCCTCCTCCGGGGAGCTGTTTTTT; CDR3aa: CASSMASSGELFF
v_gene: TRBV5-1; j_gene: TRBJ1-1; abundance: once; d_gene: .; CDR3nt: TGCGCCAGCAGCTACTTACCGGGAGCTAACACTGAAGCTTTCTTT; CDR3aa: CASSYLPGANTEAFF
v_gene: TRBV7-2; j_gene: TRBJ2-1; abundance: .; d_gene: .; CDR3nt: TGTGCCAGCAGCCCCGCGGCCGTGTACAATGAGCAGTTCTTC; CDR3aa: CASSPAAVYNEQFF
v_gene: TRBV5-1; j_gene: TRBJ2-5; abundance: .; d_gene: .; CDR3nt: TGCGCCAGCAGCTTGTATGAGACCCAGTACTTC; CDR3aa: CASSLYETQYF
v_gene: TRBV9; j_gene: TRBJ1-5; abundance: .; d_gene: .; CDR3nt: TGTGCCAGCAGCGGGGGGGGCAGTTATAGCAATCAGCCCCAGCATTTT; CDR3aa: CASSGGGSYSNQPQHF
v_gene: TRBV7-3; j_gene: TRBJ2-2; abundance: .; d_gene: TRBD2; CDR3nt: TGTGCCAGCAGCTTCCGACTAGCGGGAGCGCCCGGGGAGCTGTTTTTT; CDR3aa: CASSFRLAGAPGELFF
v_gene: TRBV6-5; j_gene: TRBJ1-1; abundance: .; d_gene: .; CDR3nt: TGTGCCAGCAGTGACCCGGGTACTGAAGCTTTCTTT; CDR3aa: CASSDPGTEAFF
v_gene: TRBV2; j_gene: TRBJ1-5; abundance: .; d_gene: .; CDR3nt: TGTGCCAGCAGTGGGGGGAGGGGCAATCAGCCCCAGCATTTT; CDR3aa: CASSGGRGNQPQHF
v_gene: TRBV30; j_gene: TRBJ1-2; abundance: .; d_gene: .; CDR3nt: TGTGCCTGGAGGCGAAAAGACGGGGGTTGCACCTTC; CDR3aa: CAWRRKDGGCTF
v_gene: TRBV2; j_gene: TRBJ1-1; abundance: .; d_gene: TRBD1; CDR3nt: TGTGCCAGCAGTCTCAGGACAGGGCGGAACACTGAAGCTTTCTTT; CDR3aa: CASSLRTGRNTEAFF